This T cell receptor (beta chain) was sequenced for a study of T cell changes during pregnancy in multiple sclerosis. Sequenced by immunoSEQ multiplex PCR; TCRdb stores in-frame clones only, minus some. Altogether about 36,000 clones are present, around 90% being singletons, with the ten largest covering 0.47%. V lost 3 bases to trimming and J lost 3 bases, with 15 bases between them. The CDR3 covers 16 residues. Germline V gives CDR1 LNHDA, CDR2 SQIVND (reference sequence). The source was CD4+ T cells from peripheral blood mononuclear cells, collected after pregnancy. The TCR comes from a female donor with multiple sclerosis, enrolled in a pregnancy study. The chain uses TRBV19 and TRBJ2-1; TRBD1 might be the D (6 bases). The CDR3 spells CASSMVRQAGYNEQFF. For the CDR3, the DNA is TGTGCCAGTAGTATGGTAAGACAGGCGGGCTACAATGAGCAGTTCTTC.